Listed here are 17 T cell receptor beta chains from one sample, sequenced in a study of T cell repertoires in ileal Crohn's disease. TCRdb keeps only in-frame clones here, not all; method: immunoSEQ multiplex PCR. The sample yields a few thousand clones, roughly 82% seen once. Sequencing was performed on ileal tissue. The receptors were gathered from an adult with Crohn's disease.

CDR3 DNA sequence: TGTGCCAGCAGCTCCAGGGACTCCTACGAGCAGTACTTC. Translated, it gives CASSSRDSYEQYF. This chain joins TRBV11-3 and TRBJ2-7; a possible D gene is TRBD1 (5 bases). Between the trimmed V and J ends, which lost 4 bases and 0 bases, there was a span of 7 bases. Per germline, CDR1 SGHNT and CDR2 YENEEA. This CDR3 region has 13 residues.

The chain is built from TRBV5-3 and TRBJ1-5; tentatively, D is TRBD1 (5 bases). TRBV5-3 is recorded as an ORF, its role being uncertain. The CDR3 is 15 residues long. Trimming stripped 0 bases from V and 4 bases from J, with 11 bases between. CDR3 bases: TGTGCCAGAAGCTTGGCTTTCAGGGAAAATCAGCCCCAGCATTTT. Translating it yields CARSLAFRENQPQHF.

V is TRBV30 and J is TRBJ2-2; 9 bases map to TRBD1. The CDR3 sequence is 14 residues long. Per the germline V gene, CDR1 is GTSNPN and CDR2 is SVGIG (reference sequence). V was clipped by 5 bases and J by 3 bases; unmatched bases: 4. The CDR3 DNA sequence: TGTGCCTGGCCTGGGACAGGGTACACCGGGGAGCTGTTTTTT. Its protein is CAWPGTGYTGELFF.

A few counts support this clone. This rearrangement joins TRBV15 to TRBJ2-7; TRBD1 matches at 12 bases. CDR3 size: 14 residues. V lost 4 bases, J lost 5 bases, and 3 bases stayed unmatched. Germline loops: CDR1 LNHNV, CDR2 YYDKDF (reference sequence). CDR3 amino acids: CATSTGTGGNEQYF. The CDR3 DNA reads TGTGCCACCAGCACCGGGACAGGGGGCAACGAGCAGTACTTC.

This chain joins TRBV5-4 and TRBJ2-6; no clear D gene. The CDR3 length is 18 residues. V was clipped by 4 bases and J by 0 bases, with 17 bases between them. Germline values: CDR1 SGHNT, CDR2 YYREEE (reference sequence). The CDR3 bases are TGTGCCAGCAGCCCGGAACAGTTGAGCTTCTCTGGGGCCAACGTCCTGACTTTC. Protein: CASSPEQLSFSGANVLTF.

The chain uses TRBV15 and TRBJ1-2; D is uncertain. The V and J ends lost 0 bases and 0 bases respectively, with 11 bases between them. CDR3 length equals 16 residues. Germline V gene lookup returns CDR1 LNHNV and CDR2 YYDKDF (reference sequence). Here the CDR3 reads CATSRDLRGANYGYTF. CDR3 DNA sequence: TGTGCCACCAGCAGAGATTTAAGAGGAGCTAACTATGGCTACACCTTC.

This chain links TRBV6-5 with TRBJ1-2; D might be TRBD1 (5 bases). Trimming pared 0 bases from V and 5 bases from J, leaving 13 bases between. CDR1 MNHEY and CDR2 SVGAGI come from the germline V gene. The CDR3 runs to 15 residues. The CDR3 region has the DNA TGTGCCAGCAGTTACTCAATCCAGTCAGGGTATGGCTACACCTTC. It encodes CASSYSIQSGYGYTF.

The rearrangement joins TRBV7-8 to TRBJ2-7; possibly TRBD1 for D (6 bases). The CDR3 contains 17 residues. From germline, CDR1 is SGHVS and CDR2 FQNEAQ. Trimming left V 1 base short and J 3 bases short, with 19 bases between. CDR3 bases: TGTGCCAGCAGCTTAGTTTTTATGGGGGCTACGGTCTACGAGCAGTACTTC. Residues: CASSLVFMGATVYEQYF.

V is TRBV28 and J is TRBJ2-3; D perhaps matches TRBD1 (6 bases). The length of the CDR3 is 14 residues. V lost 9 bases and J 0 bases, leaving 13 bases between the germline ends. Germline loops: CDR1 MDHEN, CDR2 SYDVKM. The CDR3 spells CASAEQGSTDTQYF. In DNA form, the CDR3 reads TGTGCCAGTGCTGAACAGGGTAGCACAGATACGCAGTATTTT.

The CDR3, as DNA: TGTGCCAGCAGCACCGGTCCTGGGACTAGCGGGGGGGCCACAGATACGCAGTATTTT. Protein: CASSTGPGTSGGATDTQYF. The chain couples TRBV9 to TRBJ2-3; 16 bases are shared with TRBD2. The germline V gene has CDR1 SGDLS and CDR2 YYNGEE. CDR3 length: 19 residues. Unmatched junction bases numbered 10, after V lost 4 bases and J lost 2 bases.

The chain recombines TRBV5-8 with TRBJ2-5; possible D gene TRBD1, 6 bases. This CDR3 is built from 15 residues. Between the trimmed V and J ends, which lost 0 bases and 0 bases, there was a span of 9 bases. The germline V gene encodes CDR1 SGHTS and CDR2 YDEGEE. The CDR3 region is CASSLVDRNQETQYF. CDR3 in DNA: TGTGCCAGCAGCTTGGTGGACAGAAACCAAGAGACCCAGTACTTC.

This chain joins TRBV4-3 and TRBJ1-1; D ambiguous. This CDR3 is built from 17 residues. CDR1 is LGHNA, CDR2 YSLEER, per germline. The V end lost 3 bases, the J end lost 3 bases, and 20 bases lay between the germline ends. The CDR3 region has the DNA TGCGCCAGCAGCCAGGGTAACCGGGGTCGAAGGGACACTGAAGCTTTCTTT. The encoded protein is CASSQGNRGRRDTEAFF.

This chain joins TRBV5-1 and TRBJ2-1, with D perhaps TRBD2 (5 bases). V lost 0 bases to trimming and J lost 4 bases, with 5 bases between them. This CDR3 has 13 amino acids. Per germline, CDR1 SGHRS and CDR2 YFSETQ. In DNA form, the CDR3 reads TGCGCCAGCAGCTTGGAGCGGTACAATGAGCAGTTCTTC. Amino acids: CASSLERYNEQFF.

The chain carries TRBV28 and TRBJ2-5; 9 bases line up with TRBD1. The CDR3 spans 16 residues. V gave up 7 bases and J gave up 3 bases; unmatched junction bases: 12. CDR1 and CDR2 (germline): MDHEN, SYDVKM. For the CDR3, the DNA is TGTGCCAGCACCCACGGGACAGGGAGGGTTGAAGAGACCCAGTACTTC. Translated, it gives CASTHGTGRVEETQYF.

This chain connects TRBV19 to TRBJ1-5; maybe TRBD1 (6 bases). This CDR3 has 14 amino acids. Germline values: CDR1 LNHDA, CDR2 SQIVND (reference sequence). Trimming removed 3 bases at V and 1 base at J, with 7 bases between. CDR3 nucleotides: TGTGCCAGTAGTATTACAGGGAGCAATCAGCCCCAGCATTTT. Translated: CASSITGSNQPQHF.

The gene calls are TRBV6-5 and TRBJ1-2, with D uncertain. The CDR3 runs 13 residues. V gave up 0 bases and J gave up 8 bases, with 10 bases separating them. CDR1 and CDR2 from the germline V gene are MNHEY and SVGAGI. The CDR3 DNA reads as TGTGCCAGCAGTTACTCTCGGGGAGACGGCTACACCTTC. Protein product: CASSYSRGDGYTF.

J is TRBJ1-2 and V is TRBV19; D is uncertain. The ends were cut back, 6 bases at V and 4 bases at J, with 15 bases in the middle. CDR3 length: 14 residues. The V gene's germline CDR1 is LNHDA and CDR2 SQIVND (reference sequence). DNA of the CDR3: TGTGCCAGTAGCCAACCGGGTCGGTCCTATGGCTACACCTTC. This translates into CASSQPGRSYGYTF.